These 20 T cell receptor beta chains were sequenced from one sample in a study of cytomegalovirus exposure and HLA in healthy donors (dated by TCRdb to the late 2010s). Library generation was performed with the immunoSEQ multiplex PCR assay. For the multiplex PCR, a mixture combining 60 forward primers for TCR Vbeta segments and 13 reverse primers for TCR Jbeta segments was used. TCRdb took over this immuneACCESS table, retaining in-frame rearrangements with V and J assigned. Such tables are incomplete; in checked studies, under half of the missing clones stem from an unresolved V gene, and the remainder is unexplained. This sample gives approximately 110,000 clones in total; 74% of them show up just once. The top ten clonotypes cover roughly 2.6% of the sample. The sample was PBMCs. All receptors derive from a man aged 45-65 years in good health and CMV-seropositive.

The count of this clone is one. The chain links TRBV2 to TRBJ2-5; TRBD2 matches 11 bases. The germline gives CDR1 SNHLY, CDR2 FYNNEI. The V and J ends lost 5 bases and 3 bases, in that order; junction bases with no gene match: 8. The CDR3 length is 16 residues. The CDR3 DNA sequence: TGTGCCAGCAGTTTCCGACTAGCGGGGAGGAAAGAGACCCAGTACTTC. Its protein product is CASSFRLAGRKETQYF.

V and J are TRBV5-1 and TRBJ2-3, with 15 bases aligning to TRBD2. The CDR3 contains 18 residues. The trim removed 0 bases at V and 2 bases at J, leaving 4 bases unmatched. Germline loops: CDR1 SGHRS, CDR2 YFSETQ. The CDR3 loop reads CASSLGGLAGGLTDTQYF. In DNA, the CDR3 is TGCGCCAGCAGCTTGGGGGGACTAGCGGGAGGCCTCACAGATACGCAGTATTTT.

The chain uses TRBV27 and TRBJ2-5, with TRBD1 as a possible D gene (6 bases). Trimming shortened V by 5 bases and J by 2 bases, and 21 bases separated the two germline ends. CDR3 length: 17 amino acids. CDR1 MNHEY and CDR2 SMNVEV come from the germline V gene (reference sequence). CDR3 DNA sequence: TGTGCCAGCAGTAAAGGTATACAGGGATACTTTCAAGAGACCCAGTACTTC. It yields the protein CASSKGIQGYFQETQYF.

The chain has TRBV27 and TRBJ1-1; D ambiguous. Germline V gene data show CDR1 as MNHEY and CDR2 as SMNVEV (reference sequence). There are 16 residues in the CDR3. V lost 5 bases to trimming and J lost 1 base, with 17 bases between them. In DNA form, the CDR3 reads TGTGCCAGCAGTACGTCCGAGGGTGTAGGGAACACTGAAGCTTTCTTT. Translation gives CASSTSEGVGNTEAFF.

The V gene is TRBV6-1, the J gene TRBJ2-7; D is ambiguous. CDR1 MNHNS and CDR2 SASEGT come from the germline V gene. V shed 0 bases and J shed 3 bases, with 6 bases lying between them. The CDR3 totals 13 residues. The CDR3 region has the DNA TGTGCCAGCAGTGAAGCCTCCTACTACGAGCAGTACTTC. It translates to CASSEASYYEQYF.

The chain couples TRBV5-3 to TRBJ1-1; a weak D match, TRBD1 (5 bases). TRBV5-3 is placed among ORFs of uncertain function. Trimming left V 2 bases short and J 8 bases short, with 10 bases between. The CDR3 consists of 12 residues. The CDR3 DNA reads TGTGCCAGAAGCTTTCCAGGGAAGGAAGCTTTCTTT. Protein: CARSFPGKEAFF.

V usage is TRBV5-1 and J usage is TRBJ2-1; weak D call: TRBD1 (6 bases). CDR3 length: 15 amino acids. Germline values: CDR1 SGHRS, CDR2 YFSETQ. V dropped 5 bases and J dropped 12 bases, with 24 bases sitting between them. The CDR3 spells CASRDSQGSPGRQFF. The DNA of the CDR3 is TGCGCCAGCAGAGATTCACAGGGTTCCCCAGGCAGGCAGTTCTTC.

By proportion, this clone is large. V usage is TRBV5-1 and J usage is TRBJ2-1; no reliable D call. The CDR3 covers 14 residues. Trimming removed 6 bases at V and 2 bases at J, with 12 bases between. Per germline, CDR1 SGHRS and CDR2 YFSETQ. The CDR3 DNA is TGCGCCAGCAATTTACCCGAGACCTACAATGAGCAGTTCTTC. Translation gives CASNLPETYNEQFF.

The chain has TRBV21-1 and TRBJ2-7; TRBD2, the D gene given by the table, was not confirmed from the DNA. TRBV21-1 is labeled a pseudogene. This CDR3 comprises 18 residues. DNA for the CDR3: TGTGCCAGCAGCACCCGAGGGAAACTCTGCACCCCCCTCTACGAGCAGTACTTC. The encoded protein is CASSTRGKLCTPLYEQYF.

CDR3 DNA sequence: TGTGCCAGCAGCCGCGGGACAGGCATTGTCGCTTTCTTT. Its protein product is CASSRGTGIVAFF. The chain couples TRBV5-6 to TRBJ1-1; 8 bases fit TRBD1. Trimming cost V 4 bases and J 11 bases; bases outside gene matches: 10. The CDR3 length is 13 residues. In germline, CDR1 is SGHDT, CDR2 YYEEEE.

This chain joins TRBV4-2 and TRBJ1-1; TRBD1 aligns across 9 bases. J gave up 8 bases and V 3 bases, and 10 bases lay outside the gene matches. CDR3 length: 15 residues. Germline-derived CDR1 and CDR2 are LGHNA and YNFKEQ. Here the CDR3 reads CASSQVDRGATEAFF. The DNA of the CDR3 is TGTGCCAGCAGCCAGGTTGACAGGGGGGCTACGGAAGCTTTCTTT.

CDR3 in DNA: TGTGCCTGGAGTACAACAGGTTACGAGCAGTACTTC. Translating gives CAWSTTGYEQYF. The genes are TRBV30 and TRBJ2-7; maybe TRBD1 (5 bases). Germline assignment: CDR1 GTSNPN and CDR2 SVGIG (reference sequence). V gave up 2 bases and J gave up 4 bases, with 9 bases separating them. This CDR3 is 12 amino acids long.

This rearrangement joins TRBV11-2 to TRBJ2-1; 7 bases map to TRBD2. The CDR3 extends over 15 amino acids. Germline trimming cut 5 bases from V and 0 bases from J; bases unmatched to any gene: 4. The germline V gene encodes CDR1 SGHAT and CDR2 FQNNGV. CDR3: CASSGGESSYNEQFF. CDR3 nucleotide sequence: TGTGCCAGCAGCGGGGGGGAAAGCTCCTACAATGAGCAGTTCTTC.

The chain uses TRBV6-5 and TRBJ1-5; D is perhaps TRBD1 (6 bases). The CDR3 sequence is 15 residues long. With 6 bases removed from V and 2 bases from J, the gap between germline ends came to 14 bases. Germline V CDR1 and CDR2: MNHEY, SVGAGI. The CDR3: CASRKQGWGNQPQHF. CDR3 coding DNA: TGTGCCAGCAGAAAACAGGGCTGGGGCAATCAGCCCCAGCATTTT.

The J gene is TRBJ2-7, the V gene TRBV2, with a tentative D call TRBD2 (5 bases). The V end was cut by 5 bases, the J end by 2 bases, with 16 bases between. This CDR3 has 15 amino acids. The V gene's germline CDR1 is SNHLY and CDR2 FYNNEI. In DNA form, the CDR3 reads TGTGCCAGCAGTAAAGACGGGATCACAACCTACGAGCAGTACTTC. This sequence encodes CASSKDGITTYEQYF.

The chain joins TRBV11-2 to TRBJ1-2; D uncertain. In germline, CDR1 is SGHAT, CDR2 FQNNGV. V lost 0 bases to trimming and J lost 6 bases, with 8 bases between them. This CDR3 has 13 amino acids. The CDR3 DNA reads TGTGCCAGCAGCTTAGATCTTAGTAATGGCTACACCTTC. Translated, it gives CASSLDLSNGYTF.

The chain employs TRBV6-1 and TRBJ1-2; 8 bases match TRBD1. The V segment lost 8 bases and the J segment 5 bases; nucleotides outside the gene matches: 7. Germline V lookup: CDR1 MNHNS, CDR2 SASEGT. The length of the CDR3 is 13 residues. The CDR3 spells CASRRGPQYGYTF. The CDR3 DNA reads as TGTGCCAGCCGCAGGGGGCCCCAGTATGGCTACACCTTC.

This chain uses TRBV19 with TRBJ1-2; 10 positions agree with TRBD1. Germline-derived CDR1 and CDR2 are LNHDA and SQIVND (reference sequence). This CDR3 region has 14 residues. Germline trimming cut 3 bases from V and 8 bases from J; bases unmatched to any gene: 6. CDR3 DNA: TGTGCCAGTAGTATCGACAGGGGGCTCGAAGGCTACACCTTC. This sequence encodes CASSIDRGLEGYTF. The full variable domain, with the rest looked up from reference TRBV19 and TRBJ1-2, is DGGITQSPKYLFRKEGQNVTLSCEQNLNHDAMYWYRQDPGQGLRLIYYSQIVNDFQKGDIAEGYSVSREKKESFPLTVTSAQKNPTAFYLCASSIDRGLEGYTFGSGTRLTVV.

V and J are TRBV13 and TRBJ2-7; D might be TRBD2 (6 bases). The CDR3 has 16 residues. The germline V and J ends were trimmed by 0 bases and 0 bases, with 12 bases remaining between them. Germline loops: CDR1 PRHDT, CDR2 FYEKMQ (reference sequence). DNA of the CDR3: TGTGCCAGCAGCTTAGGCCTTGGGCGGGACTCCTACGAGCAGTACTTC. Residues: CASSLGLGRDSYEQYF.

J is TRBJ2-2 and V is TRBV5-1, with 7 bases fitting TRBD2. The CDR3 contains 18 residues. Germline CDR1 reads SGHRS; CDR2 reads YFSETQ. The ends lost 2 bases at V and 3 bases at J; junction bases unmatched: 13. CDR3 nucleotide sequence: TGCGCCAGCAGCTTCGCGACTAGCAGCGTGGACTACACCGGGGAGCTGTTTTTT. It codes for CASSFATSSVDYTGELFF.